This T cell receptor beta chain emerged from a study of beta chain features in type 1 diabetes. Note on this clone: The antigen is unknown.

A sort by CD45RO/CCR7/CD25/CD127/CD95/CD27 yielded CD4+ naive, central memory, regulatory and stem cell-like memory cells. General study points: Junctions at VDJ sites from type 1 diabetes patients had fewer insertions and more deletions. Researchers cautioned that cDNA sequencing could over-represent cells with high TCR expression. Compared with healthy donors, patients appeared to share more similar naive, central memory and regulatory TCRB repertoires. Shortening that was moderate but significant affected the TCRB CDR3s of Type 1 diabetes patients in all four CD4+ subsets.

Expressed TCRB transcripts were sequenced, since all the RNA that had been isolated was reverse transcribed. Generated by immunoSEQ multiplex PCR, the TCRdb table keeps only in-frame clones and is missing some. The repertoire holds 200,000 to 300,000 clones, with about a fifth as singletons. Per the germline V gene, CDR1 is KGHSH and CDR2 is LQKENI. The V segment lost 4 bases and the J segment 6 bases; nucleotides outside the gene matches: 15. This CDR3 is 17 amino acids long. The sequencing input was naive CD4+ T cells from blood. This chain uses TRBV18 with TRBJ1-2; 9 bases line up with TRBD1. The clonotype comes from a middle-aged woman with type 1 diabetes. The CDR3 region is CASSLFVPRDRANGYTF. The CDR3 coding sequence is TGTGCCAGCTCACTTTTTGTGCCACGGGACAGGGCAAATGGCTACACCTTC.